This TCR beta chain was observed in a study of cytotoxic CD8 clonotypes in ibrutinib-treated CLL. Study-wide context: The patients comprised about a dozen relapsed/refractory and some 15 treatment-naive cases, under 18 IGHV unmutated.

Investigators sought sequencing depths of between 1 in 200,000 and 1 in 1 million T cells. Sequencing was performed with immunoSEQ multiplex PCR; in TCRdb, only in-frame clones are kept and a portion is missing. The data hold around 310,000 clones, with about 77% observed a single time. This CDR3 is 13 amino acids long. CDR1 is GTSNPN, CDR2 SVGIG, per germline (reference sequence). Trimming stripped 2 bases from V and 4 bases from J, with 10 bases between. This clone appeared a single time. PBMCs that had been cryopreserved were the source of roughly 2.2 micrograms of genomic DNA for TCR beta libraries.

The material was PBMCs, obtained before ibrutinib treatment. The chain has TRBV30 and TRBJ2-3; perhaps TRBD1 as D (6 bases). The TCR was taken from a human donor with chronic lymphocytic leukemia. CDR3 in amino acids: CAWSQGRSDTQYF. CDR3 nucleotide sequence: TGTGCCTGGAGTCAGGGGAGATCAGATACGCAGTATTTT.